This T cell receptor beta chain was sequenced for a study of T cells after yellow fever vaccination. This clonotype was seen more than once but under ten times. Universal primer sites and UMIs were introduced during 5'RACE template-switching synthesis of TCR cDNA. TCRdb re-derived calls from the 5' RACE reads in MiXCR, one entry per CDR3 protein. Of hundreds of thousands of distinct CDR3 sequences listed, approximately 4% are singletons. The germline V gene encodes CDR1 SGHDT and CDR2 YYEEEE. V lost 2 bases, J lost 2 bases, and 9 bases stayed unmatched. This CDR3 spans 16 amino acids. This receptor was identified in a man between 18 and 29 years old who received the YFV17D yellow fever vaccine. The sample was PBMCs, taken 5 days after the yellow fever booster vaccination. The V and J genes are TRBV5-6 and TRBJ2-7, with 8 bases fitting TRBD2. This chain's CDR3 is CASSLVPSGYPYEQYF. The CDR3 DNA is TGTGCCAGCAGCTTAGTGCCTAGCGGGTACCCCTACGAGCAGTACTTC.